Detailed here is one TCR beta chain. The data are from a study of blood T cell repertoires in COVID-19. Unmatched junction bases numbered 5, after V lost 9 bases and J lost 7 bases. The CDR3 length is 12 residues. The assay was immunoSEQ multiplex PCR, and TCRdb's table has in-frame clones only and misses some. The data show approximately 360,000 clones, 70% to 90% seen once. The sample comprised peripheral blood. The origin of this receptor is a man aged 35 to 55 with acute or convalescent COVID-19. The J gene is TRBJ1-2, the V gene TRBV12-3 or TRBV12-4; the match to TRBD1 covers 10 bases. The CDR3 DNA follows: TGTGCCAGTCGACAGGGGGCTGGTGGCTACACCTTC. Residues: CASRQGAGGYTF.